Listed below are T cell receptor beta chains from one sample, sequenced in a study of T-cell reconstitution after alpha-beta-depleted transplantation in children. A single record per CDR3 protein comes from TCRdb applying MiXCR to the PCR reads. The repertoire includes hundreds of thousands of distinct CDR3 sequences, approximately 16% of them detected once, and 1.1% sits in the top ten. The starting material was PBMCs from the stem cell graft donor, obtained from the stem cell graft. Receptors originate from a human donor who donated a stem cell graft to a child with acute myeloid leukemia. Both conserved end residues are trimmed from each CDR3.

ASSYTEGRSPLH	TRBV6-5	TRBJ1-6
ASKDSRYTEAF	TRBV10-2	TRBJ1-1
SVHRGGETQY	TRBV29-1	TRBJ2-5
ASSLAVEQF	TRBV5-5	TRBJ2-1
ASSFHGGTQY	TRBV12-3/TRBV12-4	TRBJ2-5
ASSVARGTQAF	TRBV9	TRBJ1-1
ASSIDRVITEAF	TRBV5-1	TRBJ1-1
SALRQGRKADTQY	TRBV20-1	TRBJ2-3
SARPLHSASYNEQF	TRBV20-1	TRBJ2-1
ASSTQLAGAFTDTQY	TRBV7-8	TRBJ2-3
ASSLILGGYEQY	TRBV5-5	TRBJ2-7
ARGAFRIYEQY	TRBV27	TRBJ2-7
ASSSGGIGYGYT	TRBV7-9	TRBJ1-2
SVEAMTGSYGYT	TRBV29-1	TRBJ1-2
ASTPPENQPQH	TRBV28	TRBJ1-5
AISDTGGVGYGYT	TRBV10-3	TRBJ1-2
SARGDALPYNSPLH	TRBV20-1	TRBJ1-6
SAMGESYNEQF	TRBV20-1	TRBJ2-1
SVRLNTEAF	TRBV20-1	TRBJ1-1
ASSSTAGTTEAF	TRBV5-1	TRBJ1-1
ASSYLSGSLKGRPEAF	TRBV6-5	TRBJ1-1
ASSISLNTEAF	TRBV11-2	TRBJ1-1
ASSFDRANGDYEQY	TRBV7-9	TRBJ2-7
ATFPGTRFHEQF	TRBV12-3/TRBV12-4	TRBJ2-1
ASSLGLVGQGWSYEQY	TRBV7-8	TRBJ2-7
SVPTEDYGYT	TRBV29-1	TRBJ1-2
SVEDSEGLGVDEQF	TRBV29-1	TRBJ2-1
SATTSGDLNEQF	TRBV20-1	TRBJ2-1
SVGTYQYEQY	TRBV29-1	TRBJ2-7
ASSESLAGGHNEQF	TRBV10-1	TRBJ2-1
SVRVNAYGYT	TRBV29-1	TRBJ1-2
SASPEDTGELF	TRBV20-1	TRBJ2-2
ASSHGTEPYNSPLH	TRBV14	TRBJ1-6
ATSGGGDEQF	TRBV12-3/TRBV12-4	TRBJ2-1
ASVGGASYNEQF	TRBV5-1	TRBJ2-1
ASSQDRGGLGANVLT	TRBV4-3	TRBJ2-6
ASSLGHDTGELF	TRBV5-1	TRBJ2-2
SVEDQDSPQETQY	TRBV29-1	TRBJ2-5
ASSLVYGSNYGYT	TRBV5-1	TRBJ1-2
AISVDVWGTGGNQPQH	TRBV10-3	TRBJ1-5
SVEIGTGRTGELF	TRBV29-1	TRBJ2-2
ASSVVPGTDTQY	TRBV9	TRBJ2-3
ASSLDWTGNTGELF	TRBV5-1	TRBJ2-2
ASSSDIASTDTQY	TRBV18	TRBJ2-3
ASSPWDRTGEQF	TRBV7-3	TRBJ2-1
SVPYIYGYT	TRBV29-1	TRBJ1-2
ASSRTGKPNYGYT	TRBV6-1	TRBJ1-2
SARGDSLSGDTQY	TRBV20-1	TRBJ2-3
ASSLAPDSHEQY	TRBV7-9	TRBJ2-7
ATSGGGWETDTQY	TRBV24-1	TRBJ2-3
ASSHVLNTDTQY	TRBV5-5	TRBJ2-3
ASSLLGTGGPYEQY	TRBV7-2	TRBJ2-7
ASSLTGIEASTGELF	TRBV5-5	TRBJ2-2
ASSLAMQGSTDTQY	TRBV7-9	TRBJ2-3
ASSLGGARAYNEQF	TRBV5-1	TRBJ2-1
ASSFEGVNQPQH	TRBV12-3/TRBV12-4	TRBJ1-5
SAVRDRGVSIQY	TRBV20-1	TRBJ2-4
ASSTSGAGELF	TRBV12-3/TRBV12-4	TRBJ2-2
ASSYGGDTQY	TRBV5-1	TRBJ2-3